This T cell receptor (beta chain) was documented in a study of CD8+ T cells in alopecia areata. The wider study: Tofacitinib administration to treated patients was oral, at 5 to 10 mg twice daily. A 6-month period off drug followed tofacitinib, which lasted 6 to 18 months. Broader study findings: Lesional tissue from the scalp (especially in alopecia totalis/universalis) showed higher clonality than normal scalp.

Once RNA had been extracted, it was reverse transcribed into cDNA to act as the sequencing template. Repertoires were generated with immunoSEQ multiplex PCR, while TCRdb's copy carries only in-frame clones and drops some. The sample contains some 110,000 clones, 35% to 40% of which appear only once. CDR1 is SQVTM and CDR2 is ANQGSEA in the germline V gene. The CDR3 is 12 residues long. The V end was cut by 8 bases, the J end by 1 base, with 11 bases between. A few counts support this clone. Its target is not known. This chain uses TRBV29-1 with TRBJ2-5, with D possibly TRBD2 on 5 matching bases. The receptor's source is a human donor with alopecia areata. The specimen sequenced was CD4+ T cells sorted from blood. The CDR3 nucleotides read TGCAGCACGCGGGCTTCCCAAGAGACCCAGTACTTC. Translated: CSTRASQETQYF.